This paragraph covers one T cell receptor (beta chain) sequence. Its antigen is not identified. The sample is drawn from a study of cytomegalovirus exposure and HLA in healthy donors. Overall study findings and caveats: Later, an analysis found that common viral pathogens appeared to be linked with several of the most significant clusters. A few V segments could not be told apart, such as TRBV6-2 and TRBV6-3, and were left out. A reported reduction in N-insertions relative to the approximately 690-donor mean was seen in an Asian-associated ancestry cluster in a later analysis. A prior analysis recorded that most TCR beta V segments were productive about 90% or about 30% of the time.

The study ran its PCR with 60 Vbeta and 13 Jbeta primers. TCRdb's table, derived via immunoSEQ multiplex PCR, lists solely in-frame clones and lacks some. In the table there are roughly 130,000 clones, about 85% of which are singletons. With 2 bases removed from V and 1 base from J, the gap between germline ends came to 7 bases. The CDR3 runs 14 residues. From germline, CDR1 is SGHKS and CDR2 YYEKEE (reference sequence). The V call is TRBV5-5, the J call TRBJ1-5; D gene ambiguous. The sequenced material came from PBMCs. The receptor comes from a boy aged 10-17 years in good health and CMV-seronegative. This chain's CDR3 is CASSFYQSNQPQHF. CDR3 sequence (DNA): TGTGCCAGCAGCTTTTATCAGAGCAATCAGCCCCAGCATTTT.